The 31 T cell receptor beta chains below come from one sample, sequenced in a study of T cells after yellow fever vaccination. TCRdb ran MiXCR on the 5' RACE reads and lists one entry per CDR3 protein. The table records some 340,000 distinct CDR3 sequences, 4.1% of them present only once. The sample consisted of PBMCs, taken 5 days after the yellow fever booster vaccination. The origin of the receptors is a man aged 18 to 30 who received the YFV17D yellow fever vaccine.

In nucleotides, the CDR3 is TGCGCCAGCAAAAGCTCCGTGGCTAGCGGGTACGAGCAGTACTTC. As protein: CASKSSVASGYEQYF. The V call is TRBV10-2, the J call TRBJ2-7; TRBD2 aligns across 8 bases. This CDR3 is built from 15 residues. Trimming at V came to 7 bases and at J to 4 bases, leaving 12 bases not matched to a gene. Germline CDR1 and CDR2: WSHSY and SAAADI.

The V gene is TRBV9, the J gene TRBJ1-2; TRBD1 matches 10 bases. Trimming removed 4 bases from V and 0 bases from J; junction bases left unmatched: 3. The CDR3 extends over 15 amino acids. Germline V gene lookup returns CDR1 SGDLS and CDR2 YYNGEE. The CDR3 here is CASSPGQGANYGYTF. In DNA form, the CDR3 reads TGTGCCAGCAGCCCCGGACAGGGGGCTAACTATGGCTACACCTTC.

The chain is built from TRBV5-1 and TRBJ2-1; either TRBD1 or TRBD2 may supply D (5 bases each). The germline V gene has CDR1 SGHRS and CDR2 YFSETQ. V was cut by 3 bases and J by 5 bases, with 15 bases left in between. This CDR3 contains 15 residues. The CDR3 sequence: CASSSWTGPHNEQFF. CDR3 in DNA: TGCGCCAGCAGCTCCTGGACGGGGCCCCACAATGAGCAGTTCTTC.

This chain links TRBV12-3 or TRBV12-4 with TRBJ2-3; 7 bases match TRBD2. The CDR3 has 14 amino acids. J lost 7 bases, V lost 3 bases, and 7 bases had no gene match. As DNA, the CDR3 is TGTGCCAGCAGTTTCCGGGGAGCGGGAAATACGCAGTATTTT. This encodes CASSFRGAGNTQYF.

This chain connects TRBV5-6 to TRBJ2-7; 10 nucleotides align to TRBD1. V was clipped by 4 bases and J by 6 bases; unmatched bases: 10. The CDR3 has 15 residues. The V gene's germline CDR1 is SGHDT and CDR2 YYEEEE. This CDR3 reads CASSRGTGVRREQYV. The CDR3 coding sequence is TGTGCCAGCAGCCGCGGGACAGGGGTGAGGCGCGAGCAGTACGTC.

This clonotype has a handful of counts. This chain uses TRBV10-3 with TRBJ1-2; 11 bases fit TRBD1. CDR1 is ENHRY, CDR2 SYGVKD, per germline. The CDR3 covers 16 residues. Trimming cost V 8 bases and J 6 bases; bases outside gene matches: 14. CDR3 nucleotides: TGTGCCATCGCCTACTATGGACAGGGGGCGCAAGATGGCTACACCTTC. This sequence encodes CAIAYYGQGAQDGYTF.

The chain joins TRBV12-3 or TRBV12-4 to TRBJ2-7, with 9 positions matching TRBD1. This CDR3 has 15 residues. V was clipped by 6 bases and J by 2 bases; unmatched bases: 8. In DNA form, the CDR3 reads TGTGCCAGCAGCTGGGGACAGGGCCAACCCTACGAGCAGTACGTC. Its protein is CASSWGQGQPYEQYV.

The chain links TRBV7-9 to TRBJ2-3; D tentatively reads TRBD1 or TRBD2 (7 bases each). V was clipped by 5 bases and J by 4 bases, with 13 bases between them. The germline CDR1 and CDR2 sequences are SEHNR and FQNEAQ (reference sequence). CDR3 length: 14 residues. CDR3 in DNA: TGTGCCAGCAGCCGGGACAGCGGGGCAGATACGCAGTATTTT. It specifies CASSRDSGADTQYF.

This clonotype was seen more than once but under ten times. The chain uses TRBV29-1 and TRBJ1-2; D is unresolved. The V end lost 5 bases, the J end lost 7 bases, and 14 bases lay between the germline ends. Germline V CDR1 and CDR2: SQVTM, ANQGSEA. This CDR3 has 12 residues. CDR3 in DNA: TGCAGCGTTAGGACTATTGCAGTTGGCTACACCTTC. Translating gives CSVRTIAVGYTF.

This chain uses TRBV6-5 with TRBJ1-3; TRBD1 aligns across 10 bases. V shed 8 bases and J 4 bases; nucleotides not matched to a gene: 2. Germline values: CDR1 MNHEY, CDR2 SVGAGI. This CDR3 has 13 residues. CDR3 sequence: CASGQGDGNTIYF. The CDR3 DNA follows: TGTGCCAGCGGACAGGGGGACGGAAACACCATATATTTT.

This rearrangement joins TRBV27 to TRBJ1-2; 8 bases agree with TRBD1. Trimming cost V 5 bases and J 2 bases; bases outside gene matches: 4. Germline CDR1 MNHEY, CDR2 SMNVEV (reference sequence). This CDR3 contains 14 residues. For the CDR3, the DNA is TGTGCCAGCAGTACGGACAGGGCGAACTATGGCTACACCTTC. Translated: CASSTDRANYGYTF.

The sample holds a few counts of this clonotype. The chain uses TRBV7-2 and TRBJ1-2; D unclear. This CDR3 has 16 amino acids. From germline, CDR1 is SGHTA and CDR2 FQGNSA. The germline V and J ends were trimmed by 4 bases and 5 bases, with 20 bases remaining between them. The CDR3 coding sequence is TGTGCCAGCAGCTCCTCGGTGGGCATCAGCCATTATGGCTACACCTTC. Protein: CASSSSVGISHYGYTF.

This clonotype was seen ten or more times. CDR3 protein: CSARDVGGQETQYF. The CDR3 region has the DNA TGCAGTGCTAGAGATGTGGGGGGACAAGAGACCCAGTACTTC. The rearrangement joins TRBV20-1 to TRBJ2-5; D possibly corresponds to TRBD2 (6 bases). The CDR3 has 14 amino acids. V was trimmed by 0 bases and J by 2 bases, leaving 10 bases between them. The germline gives CDR1 DFQATT, CDR2 SNEGSKA (reference sequence).

The gene calls are TRBV7-8 and TRBJ1-2; no reliable D call. CDR3 length equals 16 residues. The germline CDR1 and CDR2 sequences are SGHVS and FQNEAQ. V lost 3 bases to trimming and J lost 4 bases, with 18 bases between them. The CDR3, as DNA: TGTGCCAGCAGCTTCGTTCCACCCGCCCAGAGCTATGGCTACACCTTC. Translation: CASSFVPPAQSYGYTF.

The V call is TRBV7-2, the J call TRBJ2-6; no reliable D call. CDR3 length: 15 residues. With 3 bases removed from V and 4 bases from J, the gap between germline ends came to 10 bases. CDR1 is SGHTA, CDR2 FQGNSA, per germline. The CDR3 DNA is TGTGCCAGCAGCTTTTTTCTATCCGGGGCCAACGTCCTGACTTTC. It is translated as CASSFFLSGANVLTF.

This clonotype was seen many times. V is TRBV12-3 or TRBV12-4 and J is TRBJ2-7; 8 bases match TRBD2. The CDR3 contains 13 residues. V gave up 6 bases and J gave up 3 bases; unmatched junction bases: 4. CDR3 DNA: TGTGCCAGCAGGGAAGCGGGGGTCTACGAGCAGTACTTC. Protein sequence: CASREAGVYEQYF.

The V gene is TRBV20-1, the J gene TRBJ2-3; possibly TRBD1 for D (7 bases). Germline values: CDR1 DFQATT, CDR2 SNEGSKA (reference sequence). CDR3 length: 11 residues. DNA of the CDR3: TGCGGGGGGACGACAGGGGATACGCAGTATTTT. This encodes CGGTTGDTQYF.

This clonotype came up a few times. The V and J genes are TRBV20-1 and TRBJ1-3; D is undetermined. With 6 bases removed from V and 3 bases from J, the gap between germline ends came to 9 bases. CDR1 and CDR2 (germline): DFQATT, SNEGSKA (reference sequence). This CDR3 spans 12 amino acids. The CDR3: CSAPGDGNTIYF. The CDR3 DNA sequence: TGCAGTGCCCCCGGGGATGGAAACACCATATATTTT.

This clonotype occurred a few times. The chain carries TRBV19 and TRBJ1-1; D is ambiguous. The CDR3 is 13 amino acids. Germline CDR1 LNHDA, CDR2 SQIVND (reference sequence). Trimming took off 5 bases at V and 8 bases at J, with 15 bases between the two ends. CDR3 region: CASSVAGLKEAFF. The CDR3 DNA sequence: TGTGCCAGTAGTGTCGCAGGCCTTAAAGAAGCTTTCTTT. Full variable domain (outside the CDR3, taken from reference TRBV19 and TRBJ1-1): DGGITQSPKYLFRKEGQNVTLSCEQNLNHDAMYWYRQDPGQGLRLIYYSQIVNDFQKGDIAEGYSVSREKKESFPLTVTSAQKNPTAFYLCASSVAGLKEAFFGQGTRLTVV.

This clonotype was counted a few times. The chain is built from TRBV12-3 or TRBV12-4 and TRBJ1-2, with 7 bases aligning to TRBD1. The CDR3 has 15 residues. V gave up 8 bases and J gave up 1 base; unmatched junction bases: 10. For the CDR3, the DNA is TGTGCCAGCGAAGGATACAGGGGTAATAACTATGGCTACACCTTC. This sequence encodes CASEGYRGNNYGYTF.

There are a few counts of this clonotype. This chain connects TRBV13 to TRBJ2-6; D remains unclear. The CDR3 consists of 17 residues. V was trimmed by 5 bases and J by 0 bases, leaving 14 bases between them. CDR1 and CDR2 (germline): PRHDT, FYEKMQ (reference sequence). CDR3 in amino acids: CASSGQAPDSGANVLTF. CDR3 nucleotide sequence: TGTGCCAGCAGCGGGCAGGCACCTGACTCTGGGGCCAACGTCCTGACTTTC.

This clonotype was picked up many times. J is TRBJ2-5 and V is TRBV20-1; D is undetermined. Trimming left V 4 bases short and J 7 bases short, with 7 bases between. Germline values: CDR1 DFQATT, CDR2 SNEGSKA (reference sequence). This CDR3 comprises 10 residues. In DNA, the CDR3 is TGCAGTGCTACTAAGGCGACCCAGTACTTC. Translation: CSATKATQYF.

The sample holds a few counts of this clonotype. This chain connects TRBV4-1 to TRBJ2-3; 8 bases fit TRBD2. Germline V gives CDR1 MGHRA, CDR2 YSYEKL. Losses at the gene ends were 4 bases for V and 7 bases for J; bases not matched to a gene: 13. The CDR3 is made up of 16 amino acids. CDR3: CASSPRRAAGGYTQYF. The CDR3 DNA sequence: TGCGCCAGCAGCCCCAGACGAGCGGCGGGGGGATATACGCAGTATTTT.

This clonotype was observed a few times. This chain links TRBV4-2 with TRBJ2-1; TRBD2 aligns across 7 bases. Germline lookup yields CDR1 LGHNA and CDR2 YNFKEQ. J was trimmed by 2 bases and V by 3 bases; bases with no gene match: 10. This CDR3 contains 17 residues. CDR3 bases: TGTGCCAGCAGCCAGGGAACGGGAGCGGGGCCCTACAATGAGCAGTTCTTC. This codes for CASSQGTGAGPYNEQFF.

This clonotype came up many times. The V and J genes are TRBV7-2 and TRBJ2-3; TRBD2 matches at 8 bases. After removal of 4 bases from V and 3 bases from J, the junction contained 6 bases not matched to a gene. Germline V lookup: CDR1 SGHTA, CDR2 FQGNSA. The CDR3 loop spans 15 amino acids. The CDR3, as DNA: TGTGCCAGCAGCTCTCCAGCGGGGGTGACAGATACGCAGTATTTT. This sequence encodes CASSSPAGVTDTQYF.

This clonotype was recorded many times. The chain uses TRBV7-2 and TRBJ2-3; the match to TRBD1 covers 8 bases. The germline V gene encodes CDR1 SGHTA and CDR2 FQGNSA. Trimming removed 4 bases from V and 3 bases from J; junction bases left unmatched: 6. The CDR3 length is 15 residues. Written as DNA, the CDR3 is TGTGCCAGCAGCTCACGGACAGGGAGGACAGATACGCAGTATTTT. It translates to CASSSRTGRTDTQYF.

This clonotype came up many times. This chain uses TRBV5-1 with TRBJ2-7; 8 positions match TRBD2. This CDR3 spans 16 amino acids. The V segment lost 0 bases and the J segment 0 bases; nucleotides outside the gene matches: 5. The germline CDR1 and CDR2 sequences are SGHRS and YFSETQ. DNA for the CDR3: TGCGCCAGCAGCTTGGATCCAGCGGGGGCCTCCTACGAGCAGTACTTC. Translation gives CASSLDPAGASYEQYF. The variable domain in full, with the rest retrieved from reference TRBV5-1 and TRBJ2-7, is KAGVTQTPRYLIKTRGQQVTLSCSPISGHRSVSWYQQTPGQGLQFLFEYFSETQRNKGNFPGRFSGRQFSNSRSEMNVSTLELGDSALYLCASSLDPAGASYEQYFGPGTRLTVT.

This clonotype was detected ten times or more. The rearrangement joins TRBV29-1 to TRBJ2-5, with D possibly being TRBD1 or TRBD2 (6 bases each). Germline V gene lookup returns CDR1 SQVTM and CDR2 ANQGSEA. Trimming took off 3 bases at V and 2 bases at J, with 16 bases between the two ends. The CDR3 contains 15 residues. The CDR3 loop reads CSVERNGGGQETQYF. In nucleotides, the CDR3 is TGCAGCGTTGAGAGAAACGGGGGCGGGCAAGAGACCCAGTACTTC. The entire variable domain, with the rest obtained from reference TRBV29-1 and TRBJ2-5, is as follows: SAVISQKPSRDICQRGTSLTIQCQVDSQVTMMFWYRQQPGQSLTLIATANQGSEATYESGFVIDKFPISRPNLTFSTLTVSNMSPEDSSIYLCSVERNGGGQETQYFGPGTRLLVL.

This sequence joins TRBV30 and TRBJ2-5, with D possibly being TRBD2 (5 bases). Germline assignment: CDR1 GTSNPN and CDR2 SVGIG (reference sequence). This CDR3 has 12 amino acids. Trimming took 2 bases from V and 5 from J, leaving 9 bases between them. The CDR3 nucleotides are TGTGCCTGGAGTCGGGGAAGGGAGACCCAGTACTTC. Protein sequence: CAWSRGRETQYF.

This clonotype has only a few counts. The V and J genes are TRBV6-6 and TRBJ2-3; 10 bases match TRBD2. Germline V lookup: CDR1 MNHNY, CDR2 SVGAGI (reference sequence). V gave up 2 bases and J gave up 1 base; unmatched junction bases: 3. CDR3 length equals 16 residues. CDR3 sequence (DNA): TGTGCCAGCAGTTACCCCGGACTAGCGGGCACAGATACGCAGTATTTT. Translated: CASSYPGLAGTDTQYF.

The CDR3: CASSQELERGRKLFF. In DNA, the CDR3 is TGCGCCAGCAGCCAAGAGCTGGAGAGGGGACGGAAACTGTTTTTT. The chain couples TRBV4-3 to TRBJ1-4; D is possibly TRBD1 (5 bases). V dropped 0 bases and J dropped 11 bases, with 16 bases sitting between them. The CDR3 runs 15 residues. CDR1 LGHNA and CDR2 YSLEER come from the germline V gene.